This T cell receptor (beta chain) came from a study of blood T cell repertoires in COVID-19. Study context: COVID-19 samples from acute and convalescent phases originated in the United States, Italy and Spain. PBMCs, B-cell-depleted T cells, or T cells provided the cDNA or gDNA that made up the material.

Germline lookup yields CDR1 MGHRA and CDR2 YSYEKL. Trimming took off 0 bases at V and 3 bases at J, with 8 bases between the two ends. The length of the CDR3 is 14 residues. Method: immunoSEQ multiplex PCR; TCRdb's copy keeps in-frame clones and lacks some. The data contain 70,000 or so clones, 82% of them singletons. As for this clone: Other DNA variants within this sample encode the same CDR3.

The gene calls are TRBV4-1 and TRBJ1-1; D not certain. Source material: peripheral blood. This TCR was recovered from a human donor in a cohort sampled during active COVID-19. The CDR3 loop is CASSQDGHYTEAFF. DNA of the CDR3: TGCGCCAGCAGCCAAGATGGGCACTACACTGAAGCTTTCTTT.